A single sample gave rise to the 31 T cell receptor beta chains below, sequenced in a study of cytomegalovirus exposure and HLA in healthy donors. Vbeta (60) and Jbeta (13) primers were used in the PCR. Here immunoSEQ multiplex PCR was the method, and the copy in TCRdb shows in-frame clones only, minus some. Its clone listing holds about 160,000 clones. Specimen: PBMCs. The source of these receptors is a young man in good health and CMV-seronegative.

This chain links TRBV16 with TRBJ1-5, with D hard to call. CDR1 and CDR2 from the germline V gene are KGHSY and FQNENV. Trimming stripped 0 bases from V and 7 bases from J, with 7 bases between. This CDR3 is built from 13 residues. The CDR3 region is CASSQSGEQPQHF. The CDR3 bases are TGTGCCAGCAGCCAATCCGGGGAACAGCCCCAGCATTTT.

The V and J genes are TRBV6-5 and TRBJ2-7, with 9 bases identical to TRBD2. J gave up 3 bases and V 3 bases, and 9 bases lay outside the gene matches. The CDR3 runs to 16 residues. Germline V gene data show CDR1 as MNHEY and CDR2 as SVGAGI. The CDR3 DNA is TGTGCCAGCAGTTATTCAGGGGCTAGCGGGGACTACGAGCAGTACTTC. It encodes CASSYSGASGDYEQYF.

The CDR3: CATSNERQALYGYTF. The CDR3 coding sequence is TGTGCCACCTCGAATGAGCGACAGGCCCTTTATGGCTACACCTTC. This chain connects TRBV2 to TRBJ1-2, with a weak D call TRBD1 (6 bases). The V gene's germline CDR1 is SNHLY and CDR2 FYNNEI. The CDR3 extends over 15 amino acids. V was trimmed by 10 bases and J by 5 bases, leaving 23 bases between them. Full variable domain (missing parts from reference TRBV2 and TRBJ1-2): EPEVTQTPSHQVTQMGQEVILRCVPISNHLYFYWYRQILGQKVEFLVSFYNNEISEKSEIFDDQFSVERPDGSNFTLKIRSTKLEDSAMYFCATSNERQALYGYTFGSGTRLTVV.

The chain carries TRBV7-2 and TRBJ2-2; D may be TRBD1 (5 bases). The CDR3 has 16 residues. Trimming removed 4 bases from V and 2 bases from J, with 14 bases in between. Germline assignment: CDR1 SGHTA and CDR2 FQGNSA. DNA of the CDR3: TGTGCCAGCAGCTCCCTTGGACACATAAACACCGGGGAGCTGTTTTTT. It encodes CASSSLGHINTGELFF.

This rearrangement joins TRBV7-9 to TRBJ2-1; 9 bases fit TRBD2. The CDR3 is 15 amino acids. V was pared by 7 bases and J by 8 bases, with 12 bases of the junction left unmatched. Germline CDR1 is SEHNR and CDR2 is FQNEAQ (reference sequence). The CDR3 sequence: CASIRGGRAGDEQFF. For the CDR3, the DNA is TGTGCCAGCATCCGCGGCGGGAGGGCCGGGGATGAGCAGTTCTTC.

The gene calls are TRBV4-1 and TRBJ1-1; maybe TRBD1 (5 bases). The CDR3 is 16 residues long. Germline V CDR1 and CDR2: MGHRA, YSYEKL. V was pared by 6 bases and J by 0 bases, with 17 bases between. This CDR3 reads CASRQQAGLVNTEAFF. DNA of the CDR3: TGCGCCAGCAGGCAGCAGGCGGGGCTCGTGAACACTGAAGCTTTCTTT.

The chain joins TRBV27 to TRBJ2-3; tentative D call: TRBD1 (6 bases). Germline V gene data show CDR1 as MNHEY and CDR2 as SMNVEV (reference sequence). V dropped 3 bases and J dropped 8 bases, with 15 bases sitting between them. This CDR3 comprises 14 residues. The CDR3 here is CASSLGRGSRTQYF. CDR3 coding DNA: TGTGCCAGCAGTTTGGGCAGGGGCAGTCGTACGCAGTATTTT.

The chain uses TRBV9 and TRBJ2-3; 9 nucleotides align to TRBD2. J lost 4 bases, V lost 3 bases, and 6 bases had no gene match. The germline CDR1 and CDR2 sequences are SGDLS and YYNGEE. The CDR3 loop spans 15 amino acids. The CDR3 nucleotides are TGTGCCAGCAGCGAGATAGCGGGAGCAGCAGATACGCAGTATTTT. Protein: CASSEIAGAADTQYF.

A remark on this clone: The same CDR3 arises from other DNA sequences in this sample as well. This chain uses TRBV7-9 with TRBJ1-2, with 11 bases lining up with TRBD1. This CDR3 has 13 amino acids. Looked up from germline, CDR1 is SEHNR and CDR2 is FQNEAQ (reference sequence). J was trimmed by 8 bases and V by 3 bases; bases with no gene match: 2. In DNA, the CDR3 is TGTGCCAGCAGCTTGGACAGGGGGCACGGCTACACCTTC. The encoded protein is CASSLDRGHGYTF. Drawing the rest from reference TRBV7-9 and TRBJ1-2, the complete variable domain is DTGVSQNPRHKITKRGQNVTFRCDPISEHNRLYWYRQTLGQGPEFLTYFQNEAQLEKSRLLSDRFSAERPKGSFSTLEIQRTEQGDSAMYLCASSLDRGHGYTFGSGTRLTVV.

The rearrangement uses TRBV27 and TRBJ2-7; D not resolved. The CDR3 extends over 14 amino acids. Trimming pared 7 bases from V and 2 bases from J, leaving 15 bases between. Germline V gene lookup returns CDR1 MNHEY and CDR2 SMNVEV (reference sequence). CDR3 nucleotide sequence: TGTGCCAGCAAGAGGCTAGGTCCGGCCTACGAGCAGTACTTC. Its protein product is CASKRLGPAYEQYF.

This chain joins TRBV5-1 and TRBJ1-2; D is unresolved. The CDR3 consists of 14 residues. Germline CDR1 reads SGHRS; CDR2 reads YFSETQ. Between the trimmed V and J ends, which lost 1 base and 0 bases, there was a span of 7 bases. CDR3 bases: TGCGCCAGCAGCTTGTCGGTAGCTAACTATGGCTACACCTTC. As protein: CASSLSVANYGYTF.

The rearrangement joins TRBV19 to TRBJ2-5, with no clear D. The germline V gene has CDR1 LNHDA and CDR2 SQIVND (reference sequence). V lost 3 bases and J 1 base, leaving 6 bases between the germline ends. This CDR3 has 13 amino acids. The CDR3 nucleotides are TGTGCCAGTAGTATTAGCCTCCAAGAGACCCAGTACTTC. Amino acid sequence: CASSISLQETQYF.

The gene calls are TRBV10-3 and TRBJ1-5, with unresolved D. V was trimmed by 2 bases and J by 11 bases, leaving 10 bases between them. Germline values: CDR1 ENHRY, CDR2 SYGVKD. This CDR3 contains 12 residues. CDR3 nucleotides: TGTGCCATCAGTGAGAACAGATATACCCAGCATTTT. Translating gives CAISENRYTQHF.

Here the CDR3 DNA reads TGCGCCAGCAGCTTGTGGGGACAGGCTGGGGCCAACGTCCTGACTTTC. Its protein is CASSLWGQAGANVLTF. The chain combines TRBV5-1 with TRBJ2-6; 8 positions match TRBD1. This CDR3 is 16 amino acids long. V lost 1 base to trimming and J lost 2 bases; unmatched junction nucleotides: 2. Germline V gene lookup returns CDR1 SGHRS and CDR2 YFSETQ. Looking up the rest from reference TRBV5-1 and TRBJ2-6 gives the full variable domain: KAGVTQTPRYLIKTRGQQVTLSCSPISGHRSVSWYQQTPGQGLQFLFEYFSETQRNKGNFPGRFSGRQFSNSRSEMNVSTLELGDSALYLCASSLWGQAGANVLTFGAGSRLTVL.

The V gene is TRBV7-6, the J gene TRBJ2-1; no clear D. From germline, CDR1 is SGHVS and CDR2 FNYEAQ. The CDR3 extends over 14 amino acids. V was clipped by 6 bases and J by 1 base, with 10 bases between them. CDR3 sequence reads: CASSLPRSYNEQFF. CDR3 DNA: TGTGCCAGCAGTTTACCGAGGTCCTACAATGAGCAGTTCTTC.

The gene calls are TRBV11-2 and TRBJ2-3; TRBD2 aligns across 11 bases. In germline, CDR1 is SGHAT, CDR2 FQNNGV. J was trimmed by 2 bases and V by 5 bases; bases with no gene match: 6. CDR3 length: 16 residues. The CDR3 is CASSQGLAAATDTQYF. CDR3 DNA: TGTGCCAGCAGCCAGGGACTAGCGGCTGCCACAGATACGCAGTATTTT. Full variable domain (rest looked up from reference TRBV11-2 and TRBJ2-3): EAGVAQSPRYKIIEKRQSVAFWCNPISGHATLYWYQQILGQGPKLLIQFQNNGVVDDSQLPKDRFSAERLKGVDSTLKIQPAKLEDSAVYLCASSQGLAAATDTQYFGPGTRLTVL.

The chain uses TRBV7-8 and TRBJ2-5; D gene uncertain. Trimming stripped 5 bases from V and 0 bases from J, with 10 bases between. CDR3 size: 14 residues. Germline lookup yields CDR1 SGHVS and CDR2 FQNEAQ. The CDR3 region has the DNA TGTGCCAGCAGCATAGACGCGAACCAAGAGACCCAGTACTTC. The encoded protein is CASSIDANQETQYF.

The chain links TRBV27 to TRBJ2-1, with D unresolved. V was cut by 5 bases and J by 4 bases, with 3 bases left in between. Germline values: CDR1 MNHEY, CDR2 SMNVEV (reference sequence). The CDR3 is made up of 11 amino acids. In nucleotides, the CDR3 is TGTGCCAGCAGTCTTTACAATGAGCAGTTCTTC. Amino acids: CASSLYNEQFF.

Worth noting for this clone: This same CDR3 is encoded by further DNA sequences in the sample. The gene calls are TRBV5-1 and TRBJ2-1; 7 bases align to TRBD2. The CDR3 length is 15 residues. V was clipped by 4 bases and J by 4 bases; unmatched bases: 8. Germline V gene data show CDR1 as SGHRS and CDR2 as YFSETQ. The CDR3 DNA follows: TGCGCCAGCAGCAGCGGGACGGGGGGATACAATGAGCAGTTCTTC. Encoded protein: CASSSGTGGYNEQFF.

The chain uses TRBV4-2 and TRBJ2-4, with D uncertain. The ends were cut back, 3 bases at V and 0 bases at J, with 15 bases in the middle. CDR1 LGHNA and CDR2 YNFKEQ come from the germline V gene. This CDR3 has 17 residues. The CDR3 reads CASSQPRAILAKNIQYF. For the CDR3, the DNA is TGTGCCAGCAGCCAGCCCCGAGCGATCCTAGCCAAAAACATTCAGTACTTC.

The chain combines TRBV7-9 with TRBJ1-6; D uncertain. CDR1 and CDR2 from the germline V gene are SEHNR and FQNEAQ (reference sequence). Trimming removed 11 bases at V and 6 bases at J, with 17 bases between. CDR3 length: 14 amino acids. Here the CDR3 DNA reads TGTGCCCTTAAGGAGGCGGGTTCTAATTCACCCCTCCACTTT. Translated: CALKEAGSNSPLHF.

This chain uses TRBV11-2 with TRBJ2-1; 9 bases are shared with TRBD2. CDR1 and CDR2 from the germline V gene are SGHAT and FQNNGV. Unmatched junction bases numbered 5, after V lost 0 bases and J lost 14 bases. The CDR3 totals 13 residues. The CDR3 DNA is TGTGCCAGCAGCTTAGAGGGCGGGAGGGGGAAGTTCTTC. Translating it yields CASSLEGGRGKFF. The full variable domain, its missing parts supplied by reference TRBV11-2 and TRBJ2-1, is EAGVAQSPRYKIIEKRQSVAFWCNPISGHATLYWYQQILGQGPKLLIQFQNNGVVDDSQLPKDRFSAERLKGVDSTLKIQPAKLEDSAVYLCASSLEGGRGKFFGPGTRLTVL.

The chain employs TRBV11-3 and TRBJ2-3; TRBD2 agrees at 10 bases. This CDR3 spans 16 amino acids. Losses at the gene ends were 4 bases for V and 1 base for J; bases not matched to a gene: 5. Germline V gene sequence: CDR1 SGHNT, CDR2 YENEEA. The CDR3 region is CASSSVGTSGTDTQYF. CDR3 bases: TGTGCCAGCAGCTCCGTCGGGACTAGCGGCACAGATACGCAGTATTTT.

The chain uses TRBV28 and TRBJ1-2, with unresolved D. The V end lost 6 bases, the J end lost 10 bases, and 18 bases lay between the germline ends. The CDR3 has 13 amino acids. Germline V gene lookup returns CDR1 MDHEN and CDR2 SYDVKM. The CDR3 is CASSMTPPTVYTF. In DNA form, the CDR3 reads TGTGCCAGCAGCATGACACCTCCGACGGTCTACACCTTC.

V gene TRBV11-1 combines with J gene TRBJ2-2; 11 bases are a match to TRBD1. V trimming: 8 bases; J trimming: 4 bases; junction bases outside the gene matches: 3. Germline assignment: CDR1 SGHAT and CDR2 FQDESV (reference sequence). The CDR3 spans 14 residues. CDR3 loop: CASAGTGGTGELFF. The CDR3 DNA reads TGTGCCAGCGCCGGGACAGGGGGCACCGGGGAGCTGTTTTTT. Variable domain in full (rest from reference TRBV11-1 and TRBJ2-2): EAEVAQSPRYKITEKSQAVAFWCDPISGHATLYWYRQILGQGPELLVQFQDESVVDDSQLPKDRFSAERLKGVDSTLKIQPAELGDSAMYLCASAGTGGTGELFFGEGSRLTVL.

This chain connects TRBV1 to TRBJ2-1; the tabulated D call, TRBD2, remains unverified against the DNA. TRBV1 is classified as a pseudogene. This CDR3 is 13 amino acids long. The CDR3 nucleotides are TGCACCAGCGGAGGGAGTAGCCAAAATGAGCAGTTCTTC. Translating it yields CTSGGSSQNEQFF.

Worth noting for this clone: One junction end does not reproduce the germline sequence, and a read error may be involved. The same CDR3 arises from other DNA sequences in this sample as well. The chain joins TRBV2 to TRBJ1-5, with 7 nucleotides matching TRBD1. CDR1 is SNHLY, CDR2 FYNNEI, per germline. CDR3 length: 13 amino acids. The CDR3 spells CASRLQGYQPQHF. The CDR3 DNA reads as TGCGCCAGCAGGCTACAGGGGTATCAGCCCCAGCATTTT.

CDR3 in amino acids: CASSSGQDDYEQYF. The DNA of the CDR3 is TGTGCCAGCAGCAGCGGACAGGACGACTACGAGCAGTACTTC. The chain couples TRBV7-9 to TRBJ2-7; 7 nucleotides match TRBD1. The CDR3 spans 14 residues. Germline CDR1 is SEHNR and CDR2 is FQNEAQ (reference sequence). V trimming: 5 bases; J trimming: 3 bases; junction bases outside the gene matches: 7.

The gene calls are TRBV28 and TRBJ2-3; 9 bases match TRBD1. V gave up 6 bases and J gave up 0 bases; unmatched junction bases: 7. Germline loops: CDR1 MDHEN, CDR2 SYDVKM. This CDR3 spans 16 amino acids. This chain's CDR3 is CASRGQGLRSTDTQYF. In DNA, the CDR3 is TGTGCCAGCAGGGGACAGGGCCTTAGGAGCACAGATACGCAGTATTTT.

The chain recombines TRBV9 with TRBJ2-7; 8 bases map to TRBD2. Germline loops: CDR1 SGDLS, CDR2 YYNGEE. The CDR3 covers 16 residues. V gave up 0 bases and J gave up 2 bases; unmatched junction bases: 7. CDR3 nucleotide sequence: TGTGCCAGCAGCGTAGCTACAAGAGCGGGAGCCTACGAGCAGTACTTC. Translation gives CASSVATRAGAYEQYF.

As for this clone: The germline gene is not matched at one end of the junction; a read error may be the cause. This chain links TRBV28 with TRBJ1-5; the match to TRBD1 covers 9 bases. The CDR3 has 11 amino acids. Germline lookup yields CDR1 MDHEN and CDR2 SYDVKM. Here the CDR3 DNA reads TGTGCCAGCAGCCGGGACAGGGATCAGAATTTT. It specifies CASSRDRDQNF. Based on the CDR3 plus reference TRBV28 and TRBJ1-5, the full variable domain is DVKVTQSSRYLVKRTGEKVFLECVQDMDHENMFWYRQDPGLGLRLIYFSYDVKMKEKGDIPEGYSVSREKKERFSLILESASTNQTSMYLCASSRDRDQNFGDGTRLSIL.